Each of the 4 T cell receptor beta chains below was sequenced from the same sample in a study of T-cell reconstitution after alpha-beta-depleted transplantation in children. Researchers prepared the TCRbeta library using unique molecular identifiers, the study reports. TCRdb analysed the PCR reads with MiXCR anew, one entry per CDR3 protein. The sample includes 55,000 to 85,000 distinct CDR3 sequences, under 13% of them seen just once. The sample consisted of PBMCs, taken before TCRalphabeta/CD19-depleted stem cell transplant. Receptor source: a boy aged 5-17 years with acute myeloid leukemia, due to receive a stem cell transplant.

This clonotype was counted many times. Here the CDR3 reads CASSYDKLVIYNEQFF. DNA of the CDR3: TGTGCCAGCAGTTACGACAAATTGGTAATCTACAATGAGCAGTTCTTC. The chain has TRBV6-5 and TRBJ2-1; D is unclear. The CDR3 is made up of 16 amino acids. Germline V gene lookup returns CDR1 MNHEY and CDR2 SVGAGI. Trimming took 2 bases from V and 3 from J, leaving 14 bases between them.

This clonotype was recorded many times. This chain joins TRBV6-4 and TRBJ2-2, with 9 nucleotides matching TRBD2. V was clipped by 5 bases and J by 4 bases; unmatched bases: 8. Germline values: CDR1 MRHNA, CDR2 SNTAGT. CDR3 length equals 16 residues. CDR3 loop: CASSSMVSGSTGELFF. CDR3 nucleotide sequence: TGTGCCAGCAGTTCTATGGTTAGCGGGAGCACCGGGGAGCTGTTTTTT.

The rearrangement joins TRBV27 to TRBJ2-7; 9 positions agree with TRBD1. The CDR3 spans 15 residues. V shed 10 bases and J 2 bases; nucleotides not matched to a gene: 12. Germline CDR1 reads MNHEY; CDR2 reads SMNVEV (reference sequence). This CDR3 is CATARGGTGTYEQYV. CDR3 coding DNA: TGTGCCACCGCAAGAGGCGGGACAGGGACCTACGAGCAGTACGTC.

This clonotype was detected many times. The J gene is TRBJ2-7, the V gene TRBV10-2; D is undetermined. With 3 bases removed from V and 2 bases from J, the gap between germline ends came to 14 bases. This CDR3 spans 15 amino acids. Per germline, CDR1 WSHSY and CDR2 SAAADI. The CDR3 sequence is CASSDLVETTYEQYF. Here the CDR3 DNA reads TGCGCCAGCAGTGATCTCGTTGAGACGACCTACGAGCAGTACTTC.